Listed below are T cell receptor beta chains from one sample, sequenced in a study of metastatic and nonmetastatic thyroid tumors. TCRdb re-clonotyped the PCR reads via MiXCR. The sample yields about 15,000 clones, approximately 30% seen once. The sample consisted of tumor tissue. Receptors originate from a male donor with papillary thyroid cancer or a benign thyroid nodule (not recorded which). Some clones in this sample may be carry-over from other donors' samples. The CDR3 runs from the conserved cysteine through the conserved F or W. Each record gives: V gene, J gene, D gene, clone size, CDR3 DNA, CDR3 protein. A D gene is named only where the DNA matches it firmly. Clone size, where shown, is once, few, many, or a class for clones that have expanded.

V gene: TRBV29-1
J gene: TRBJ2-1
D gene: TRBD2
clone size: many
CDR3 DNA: TGCAGCGTTGGGGAGATAGCGGGGGGGCGATTAAATGAGCAGTTCTTC
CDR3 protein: CSVGEIAGGRLNEQFF

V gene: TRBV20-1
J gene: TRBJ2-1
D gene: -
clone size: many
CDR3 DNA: TGCAGTGCTGATGGGGCCTCCTACAATGAGCAGTTCTTC
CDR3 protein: CSADGASYNEQFF

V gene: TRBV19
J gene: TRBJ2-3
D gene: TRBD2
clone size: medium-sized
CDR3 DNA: TGTGCCAGTAGTCCTGGGGGGGTCTACACAGATACGCAGTATTTT
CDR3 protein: CASSPGGVYTDTQYF

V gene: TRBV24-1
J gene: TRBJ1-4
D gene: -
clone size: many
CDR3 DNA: TGTGCCACCAGTGAAGGGGCCGCACCAACTAATGAAAAACTGTTTTTT
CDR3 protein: CATSEGAAPTNEKLFF

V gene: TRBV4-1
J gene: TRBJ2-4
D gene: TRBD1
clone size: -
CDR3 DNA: TGCGCCAGCAGCCAAGAGCCCCCCGGGACAGATGTAGCCAAAAACATTCAGTACTTC
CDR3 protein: CASSQEPPGTDVAKNIQYF

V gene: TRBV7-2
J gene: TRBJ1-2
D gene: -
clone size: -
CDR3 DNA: TGTGCCAGCAGCTTAGGGGGATTCGGGTATGGCTACACCTTC
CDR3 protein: CASSLGGFGYGYTF

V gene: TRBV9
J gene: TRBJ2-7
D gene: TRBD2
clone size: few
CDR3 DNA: TGTGCCAGCAGCGAACGGACTAGTGACTACGAGCAGTACTTC
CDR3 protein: CASSERTSDYEQYF

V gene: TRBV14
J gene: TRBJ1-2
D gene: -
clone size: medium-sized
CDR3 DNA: TGTGCCAGCAGCGGCGGGAGTCCGTATGGCTACACCTTC
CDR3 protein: CASSGGSPYGYTF

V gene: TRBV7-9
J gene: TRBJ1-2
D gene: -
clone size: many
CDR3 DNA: TGTGCCAGCAGCTTAGCCGGCAGACTTTATGGCTACACCTTC
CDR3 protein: CASSLAGRLYGYTF

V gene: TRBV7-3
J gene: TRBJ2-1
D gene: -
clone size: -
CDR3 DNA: TGTGCCAGCAGCCCGTACAATGAGCAGTTCTTC
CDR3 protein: CASSPYNEQFF

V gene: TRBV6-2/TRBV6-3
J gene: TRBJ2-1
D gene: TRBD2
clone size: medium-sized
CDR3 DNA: TGTGCCAGCAGTCCTAGCGGGAGGTCCTACAATGAGCAGTTCTTC
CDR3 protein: CASSPSGRSYNEQFF

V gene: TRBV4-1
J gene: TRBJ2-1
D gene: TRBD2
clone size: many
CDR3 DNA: TGCGCCAGCAGCCAAGGCGTGACTAGCGGCGATGAGCAGTTCTTC
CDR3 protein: CASSQGVTSGDEQFF

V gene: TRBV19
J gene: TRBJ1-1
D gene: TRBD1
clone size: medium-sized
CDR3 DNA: TGTGCCAGTAGTCCAAGGGGGCGGGTGAACACTGAAGCTTTCTTT
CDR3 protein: CASSPRGRVNTEAFF

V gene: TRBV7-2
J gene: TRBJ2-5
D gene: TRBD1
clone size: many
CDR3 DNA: TGTGCCAGCAGTCGAGACAGGGGGGGAGAGACCCAGTACTTC
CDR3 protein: CASSRDRGGETQYF

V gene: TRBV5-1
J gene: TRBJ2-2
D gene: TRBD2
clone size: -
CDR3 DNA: TGCGCCAGCAGCTGGGGACTACCGAACACCGGGGAGCTGTTTTTT
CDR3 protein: CASSWGLPNTGELFF

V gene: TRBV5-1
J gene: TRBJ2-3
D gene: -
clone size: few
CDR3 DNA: TGCGCCAGCAGCACTAGGGTGTGGGGGGAAGCAGATACGCAGTATTTT
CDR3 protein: CASSTRVWGEADTQYF

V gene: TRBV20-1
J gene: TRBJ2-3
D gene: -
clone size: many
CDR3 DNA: TGCAGTGCCCAATTAAGCACAGATACGCAGTATTTT
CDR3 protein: CSAQLSTDTQYF

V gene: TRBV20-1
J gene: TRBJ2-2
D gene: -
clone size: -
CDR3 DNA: TGCAGTGCGTGGAGCGGGGAGCTGTTTTTT
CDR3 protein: CSAWSGELFF

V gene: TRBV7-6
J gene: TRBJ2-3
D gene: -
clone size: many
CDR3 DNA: TGTGCCAGCAGACCAAGCAGCACAGATACGCAGTATTTT
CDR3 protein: CASRPSSTDTQYF